The 27 T cell receptor beta chains below were found in one sample sequenced in a study of blood T cell repertoires in COVID-19. Sequenced by immunoSEQ multiplex PCR; TCRdb stores in-frame clones only, minus some. Of approximately 65,000 clones in the sample, over 75% were seen once. Sequenced sample: peripheral blood. These receptors were taken from a man in his 60s with acute or convalescent COVID-19.

The rearrangement joins TRBV19 to TRBJ2-7, with D possibly matching TRBD2 (6 bases). Trimming cost V 6 bases and J 0 bases, with 12 bases left between them. Germline-derived CDR1 and CDR2 are LNHDA and SQIVND (reference sequence). This CDR3 spans 14 amino acids. The CDR3 DNA is TGTGCCAGTAGAGACCGGGACTCCTCCTACGAGCAGTACTTC. It specifies CASRDRDSSYEQYF.

The chain uses TRBV7-2 and TRBJ2-1; 7 nucleotides match TRBD1. In germline, CDR1 is SGHTA, CDR2 FQGNSA. V was pared by 3 bases and J by 1 base, with 0 bases of the junction left unmatched. The CDR3 spans 14 residues. CDR3 DNA sequence: TGTGCCAGCAGCTTGGGACAGTCCTACAATGAGCAGTTCTTC. This codes for CASSLGQSYNEQFF.

This chain links TRBV19 with TRBJ2-7; 7 nucleotides line up with TRBD1. Germline trimming cut 3 bases from V and 3 bases from J; bases unmatched to any gene: 14. The germline V gene has CDR1 LNHDA and CDR2 SQIVND (reference sequence). The CDR3 is 17 amino acids. CDR3 coding DNA: TGTGCCAGTAGTATTTCATGGGTCGGACAGGCCGACTACGAGCAGTACTTC. Its protein product is CASSISWVGQADYEQYF.

The CDR3: CASSSLAGSQETQYF. CDR3 in DNA: TGTGCCAGCTCATCCTTAGCGGGTTCCCAAGAGACCCAGTACTTC. V usage is TRBV18 and J usage is TRBJ2-5; 7 nucleotides match TRBD2. The CDR3 length is 15 residues. CDR1 KGHSH and CDR2 LQKENI come from the germline V gene. J gave up 1 base and V 5 bases, and 7 bases lay outside the gene matches.

This clone was observed a few times. The gene calls are TRBV5-1 and TRBJ2-1, with 12 bases identical to TRBD2. Per the germline V gene, CDR1 is SGHRS and CDR2 is YFSETQ. V lost 0 bases and J lost 4; bases outside the gene matches: 11. CDR3 length: 19 residues. Here the CDR3 DNA reads TGCGCCAGCAGCTTGGCCATCTCAACTAGCGGGGGGAAATACAATGAGCAGTTCTTC. Protein: CASSLAISTSGGKYNEQFF.

The V and J genes are TRBV9 and TRBJ1-2; 9 nucleotides align to TRBD1. CDR3 length equals 14 residues. V shed 4 bases, J shed 4 bases, and the junction held 5 bases outside the gene matches. The germline CDR1 and CDR2 sequences are SGDLS and YYNGEE. The CDR3 DNA reads as TGTGCCAGCAGCCCCCGGACAGGGGTCTATGGCTACACCTTC. This codes for CASSPRTGVYGYTF.

This clone turned up a few times. The rearrangement uses TRBV24-1 and TRBJ2-7; 9 bases map to TRBD2. The CDR3 extends over 16 amino acids. V shed 3 bases, J shed 7 bases, and the junction held 12 bases outside the gene matches. CDR1 is KGHDR and CDR2 is SFDVKD in the germline V gene. The CDR3 is CATSDRSSGRLGEQYF. The CDR3 DNA follows: TGTGCCACCAGTGATCGGTCCAGCGGGAGGTTAGGTGAGCAGTACTTC.

J is TRBJ2-5 and V is TRBV4-2; tentative D call: TRBD2 (7 bases). There are 16 residues in the CDR3. Trimming shortened V by 1 base and J by 0 bases, and 12 bases separated the two germline ends. From germline, CDR1 is LGHNA and CDR2 YNFKEQ. The CDR3 reads CASSQGGGENQETQYF. CDR3 DNA: TGTGCCAGCAGCCAAGGGGGGGGCGAGAACCAAGAGACCCAGTACTTC.

This clone was detected only once. The chain carries TRBV18 and TRBJ2-3, with 13 bases aligning to TRBD2. Germline trimming cut 3 bases from V and 2 bases from J; bases unmatched to any gene: 2. This CDR3 has 16 amino acids. From germline, CDR1 is KGHSH and CDR2 LQKENI. CDR3 amino acids: CASSPGLAGFTDTQYF. As DNA, the CDR3 is TGTGCCAGCTCACCGGGACTAGCGGGGTTCACAGATACGCAGTATTTT.

The rearrangement uses TRBV19 and TRBJ1-5, with 8 bases aligning to TRBD1. The CDR3 runs to 15 residues. V trimming: 4 bases; J trimming: 5 bases; junction bases outside the gene matches: 7. Germline V gene sequence: CDR1 LNHDA, CDR2 SQIVND (reference sequence). The CDR3 reads CASSRGTGRHQPQHF. For the CDR3, the DNA is TGTGCCAGTAGTAGAGGGACAGGAAGGCATCAGCCCCAGCATTTT.

The chain is built from TRBV7-8 and TRBJ2-2; TRBD1 matches at 8 bases. CDR3 length equals 20 residues. In germline, CDR1 is SGHVS, CDR2 FQNEAQ. The ends lost 2 bases at V and 3 bases at J; junction bases unmatched: 17. This chain's CDR3 is CASSLKGRGPQTHDTGELFF. CDR3 nucleotide sequence: TGTGCCAGCAGCTTAAAGGGCAGGGGGCCCCAAACCCATGACACCGGGGAGCTGTTTTTT.

The chain is built from TRBV5-1 and TRBJ2-1; 15 nucleotides line up with TRBD2. Losses at the gene ends were 4 bases for V and 7 bases for J; bases not matched to a gene: 6. In germline, CDR1 is SGHRS, CDR2 YFSETQ. CDR3 size: 16 residues. DNA of the CDR3: TGCGCCAGCAGCCTCGGACTAGCGGGAGGGCAGAATGAGCAGTTCTTC. It is translated as CASSLGLAGGQNEQFF.

This clone has only one observation. The CDR3: CASSQDPSGTGELFF. The CDR3 DNA reads as TGCGCCAGCAGCCAAGATCCGAGCGGCACCGGGGAGCTGTTTTTT. This sequence joins TRBV4-1 and TRBJ2-2, with D perhaps matching TRBD2 (5 bases). The CDR3 spans 15 residues. V was trimmed by 0 bases and J by 4 bases, leaving 9 bases between them. CDR1 MGHRA and CDR2 YSYEKL come from the germline V gene.

The rearrangement joins TRBV23-1 to TRBJ2-7, with TRBD1 as a possible D gene (6 bases). TRBV23-1 is an ORF, with its function uncertain. Trimming pared 2 bases from V and 1 base from J, leaving 21 bases between. The CDR3 extends over 18 amino acids. CDR3 region: CASSQIASRRGYSYEQYF. CDR3 in DNA: TGCGCCAGCAGTCAAATAGCCTCAAGAAGGGGGTATTCCTACGAGCAGTACTTC.

This clone was detected only once. This sequence joins TRBV4-1 and TRBJ2-2; 14 nucleotides align to TRBD2. Germline CDR1 is MGHRA and CDR2 is YSYEKL. V lost 4 bases, J lost 6 bases, and 1 base stayed unmatched. The CDR3 covers 15 residues. In nucleotides, the CDR3 is TGCGCCAGCAGCCCGACTAGCGGGAGGGCCGGGGAGCTGTTTTTT. Protein sequence: CASSPTSGRAGELFF.

This clone was counted a single time. V and J are TRBV28 and TRBJ2-7; 15 bases are shared with TRBD2. CDR1 and CDR2 (germline): MDHEN, SYDVKM. There are 19 residues in the CDR3. V lost 6 bases to trimming and J lost 2 bases; unmatched junction nucleotides: 14. The CDR3 coding sequence is TGTGCCAGCAGGGGCTCCTCAGGGACTAGCGGGAGGTGGACCTACGAGCAGTACTTC. It encodes CASRGSSGTSGRWTYEQYF. Variable domain in full (rest from reference TRBV28 and TRBJ2-7): DVKVTQSSRYLVKRTGEKVFLECVQDMDHENMFWYRQDPGLGLRLIYFSYDVKMKEKGDIPEGYSVSREKKERFSLILESASTNQTSMYLCASRGSSGTSGRWTYEQYFGPGTRLTVT.

The rearrangement uses TRBV27 and TRBJ2-5; TRBD1 matches 9 bases. The V gene end was trimmed by 5 bases and the J gene end by 0 bases; junction bases not matched to a gene: 7. Germline values: CDR1 MNHEY, CDR2 SMNVEV (reference sequence). The CDR3 is 16 residues long. Here the CDR3 DNA reads TGTGCCAGCAGTCTAGGGACAGGGACAAACCAAGAGACCCAGTACTTC. It codes for CASSLGTGTNQETQYF.

The CDR3 coding sequence is TGTGCCAGCAGCGTAAGAAGCGGGAGGGAGAATGAGCAGTTCTTC. Translating gives CASSVRSGRENEQFF. The chain recombines TRBV9 with TRBJ2-1; TRBD2 matches 10 bases. CDR1 and CDR2 (germline): SGDLS, YYNGEE. Unmatched junction bases numbered 5, after V lost 1 base and J lost 7 bases. The CDR3 extends over 15 amino acids.

V and J are TRBV11-2 and TRBJ1-2; TRBD1 is a possible D gene (6 bases). V shed 2 bases and J shed 2 bases, with 21 bases lying between them. This CDR3 has 18 residues. The germline V gene encodes CDR1 SGHAT and CDR2 FQNNGV. The CDR3 nucleotides are TGTGCCAGCAGCTTAAGAAGTTCGGGAGGTGACAGGAACTATGGCTACACCTTC. Encoded protein: CASSLRSSGGDRNYGYTF. Full variable domain (missing parts from reference TRBV11-2 and TRBJ1-2): EAGVAQSPRYKIIEKRQSVAFWCNPISGHATLYWYQQILGQGPKLLIQFQNNGVVDDSQLPKDRFSAERLKGVDSTLKIQPAKLEDSAVYLCASSLRSSGGDRNYGYTFGSGTRLTVV.

This clone came up a few times. The chain links TRBV28 to TRBJ1-6, with D possibly being TRBD1 (6 bases). This CDR3 has 16 residues. CDR1 is MDHEN, CDR2 SYDVKM, per germline. The CDR3 loop reads CAAGAVSVSYNSPLHF. For the CDR3, the DNA is TGTGCTGCAGGGGCTGTATCAGTATCCTATAATTCACCCCTCCACTTT.

This clone was detected only once. The rearrangement joins TRBV24-1 to TRBJ2-2; a weak D match, TRBD1 (6 bases). The CDR3 sequence is 17 residues long. Germline CDR1 reads KGHDR; CDR2 reads SFDVKD. Trimming cost V 4 bases and J 3 bases, with 17 bases left between them. Written as DNA, the CDR3 is TGTGCCACCAGTGACCCTGACAGGCCGGTGGACACCGGGGAGCTGTTTTTT. The encoded protein is CATSDPDRPVDTGELFF.

This chain connects TRBV4-1 to TRBJ1-2; D might be TRBD1 (6 bases). CDR1 and CDR2 from the germline V gene are MGHRA and YSYEKL. This CDR3 region has 14 residues. V was pared by 3 bases and J by 8 bases, with 16 bases between. The CDR3 protein is CASSHTGTTGGYTF. CDR3 DNA: TGCGCCAGCAGCCATACCGGGACAACAGGCGGCTACACCTTC.

The chain couples TRBV15 to TRBJ2-5; possible D gene TRBD1, 5 bases. Germline loops: CDR1 LNHNV, CDR2 YYDKDF (reference sequence). This CDR3 has 15 residues. With 0 bases removed from V and 2 bases from J, the gap between germline ends came to 10 bases. The CDR3 DNA reads TGTGCCACCAGCAGAGAGTCCCAGGGTCAAGAGACCCAGTACTTC. It translates to CATSRESQGQETQYF.

This clone was counted between two and nine times. V and J are TRBV4-2 and TRBJ2-1; TRBD2 agrees at 8 bases. V lost 1 base, J lost 3 bases, and 8 bases stayed unmatched. CDR3 size: 17 residues. Germline V gene lookup returns CDR1 LGHNA and CDR2 YNFKEQ. This CDR3 is CASSQGLAGTDYNEQFF. The CDR3 DNA reads TGTGCCAGCAGCCAAGGTCTAGCGGGCACGGACTACAATGAGCAGTTCTTC.

CDR3 sequence: CASSQDGNRGTYF. The CDR3 nucleotides are TGTGCCAGCAGCCAAGACGGGAACAGGGGGACGTACTTC. The chain couples TRBV3-1 (or the pseudogene TRBV3-2) to TRBJ2-7; TRBD1 matches 8 bases. The V and J ends lost 0 bases and 12 bases, in that order; junction bases with no gene match: 7. CDR3 length equals 13 residues. The germline gives CDR1 LGHDT, CDR2 YNNKEL (reference sequence).

This clone was observed a single time. The chain combines TRBV5-4 with TRBJ2-1, with 11 positions matching TRBD1. Germline trimming cut 6 bases from V and 7 bases from J; bases unmatched to any gene: 6. Germline lookup yields CDR1 SGHNT and CDR2 YYREEE (reference sequence). The CDR3 runs 14 residues. The CDR3 is CASNGQGAYNEQFF. Written as DNA, the CDR3 is TGTGCCAGCAATGGACAGGGGGCTTATAATGAGCAGTTCTTC. Using reference TRBV5-4 and TRBJ2-1 for the parts outside the CDR3, the full variable domain is ETGVTQSPTHLIKTRGQQVTLRCSSQSGHNTVSWYQQALGQGPQFIFQYYREEENGRGNFPPRFSGLQFPNYSSELNVNALELDDSALYLCASNGQGAYNEQFFGPGTRLTVL.

With respect to this clone: A junction boundary mismatches the germline segment, possibly from a read error. The chain links TRBV4-1 to TRBJ2-7; TRBD1 aligns across 7 bases. CDR3 length equals 15 residues. Germline V gene lookup returns CDR1 MGHRA and CDR2 YSYEKL. The CDR3 region has the DNA TGCACCAGCAGCCAAGATGCGAGCCCGGACAGGCCGAAGTACTTC. Its translation is CTSSQDASPDRPKYF.